This entry lists 15 T cell receptor beta chains sequenced from one sample in a study of immune heterogeneity within non-small cell lung tumors. Template input, which was bulk tumor genomic DNA, totaled approximately 600 ng per sample. During surgery, each primary tumor gave multiple biopsies spaced as far apart as possible. It was patients with untreated, newly diagnosed non-small cell lung cancer who underwent curative surgery. Using 32 V and 13 J primers, multiplex PCR amplified TCR beta CDR3. In TCRdb, the multiplex PCR reads were re-called with MiXCR into one record per CDR3 protein. The sample lists about 4,700 distinct CDR3 sequences, around 20% occurring once. The sequenced sample was lung tumor tissue. These receptors originate from a man aged 55 to 70 with non-small cell lung cancer.

This clonotype is labeled as medium-sized (0.01 to 0.1%). The chain couples TRBV20-1 to TRBJ2-1; either TRBD1 or TRBD2 may supply D (5 bases each). The CDR3 has 12 residues. V was shortened by 7 bases and J by 8 bases, with 15 bases between the two germline ends. Germline CDR1 reads DFQATT; CDR2 reads SNEGSKA (reference sequence). The CDR3 sequence: CSDGTLPDEQFF. The CDR3 DNA is TGCAGTGACGGGACCCTCCCAGATGAGCAGTTCTTC.

This clonotype was found a few times. The chain recombines TRBV5-8 with TRBJ2-5; 8 bases align to TRBD2. The junction had 7 bases not matched to a gene; V was cut back by 1 base and J by 2 bases. The CDR3 runs 16 residues. The germline gives CDR1 SGHTS, CDR2 YDEGEE. In DNA form, the CDR3 reads TGTGCCAGCAGCTTGCTAAGCGGGGGAGATCAAGAGACCCAGTACTTC. Translating gives CASSLLSGGDQETQYF. Drawing the rest from reference TRBV5-8 and TRBJ2-5, the complete variable domain is EAGVTQSPTHLIKTRGQQATLRCSPISGHTSVYWYQQALGLGLQFLLWYDEGEERNRGNFPPRFSGRQFPNYSSELNVNALELEDSALYLCASSLLSGGDQETQYFGPGTRLLVL.

This rearrangement joins TRBV9 to TRBJ2-1, with 12 bases lining up with TRBD2. V lost 4 bases to trimming and J lost 6 bases; unmatched junction nucleotides: 5. Germline V gene lookup returns CDR1 SGDLS and CDR2 YYNGEE. The CDR3 length is 15 residues. The CDR3 sequence is CASSPTSGSLNEQFF. Here the CDR3 DNA reads TGTGCCAGCAGCCCGACTAGCGGGAGTCTCAATGAGCAGTTCTTC. The complete variable domain, with remaining parts taken from reference TRBV9 and TRBJ2-1, reads DSGVTQTPKHLITATGQRVTLRCSPRSGDLSVYWYQQSLDQGLQFLIQYYNGEERAKGNILERFSAQQFPDLHSELNLSSLELGDSALYFCASSPTSGSLNEQFFGPGTRLTVL.

This clonotype is deemed medium-sized. V usage is TRBV19 and J usage is TRBJ1-1; D possibly corresponds to TRBD1 (5 bases). V lost 1 base, J lost 1 base, and 10 bases lay in between. The CDR3 spans 15 residues. The germline V gene encodes CDR1 LNHDA and CDR2 SQIVND (reference sequence). CDR3 coding DNA: TGTGCCAGTAGTATAGGGCGCAGGGAGAACACTGAAGCTTTCTTT. As protein: CASSIGRRENTEAFF.

Turning to this clonotype: A much bigger clone sits one base away, suggesting this may be a read error. The chain carries TRBV7-2 and TRBJ1-4; 7 bases line up with TRBD1. Germline lookup yields CDR1 SGHTA and CDR2 FQGNSA. This CDR3 has 15 amino acids. This chain's CDR3 is CASSLTGTVGERLFF. The CDR3 nucleotides are TGTGCCAGCAGCTTGACCGGGACAGTGGGTGAAAGACTGTTTTTT.

This clonotype was detected a few times. The junction does not match germline at one end; this may be a read error. V usage is TRBV19 and J usage is TRBJ1-5; 7 nucleotides agree with TRBD1. This CDR3 has 15 amino acids. In germline, CDR1 is LNHDA, CDR2 SQIVND (reference sequence). CDR3 sequence: CASSIEDRARQPQHF. CDR3 DNA sequence: TGTGCTAGTAGTATAGAAGACAGGGCTCGGCAGCCCCAGCATTTT.

This clonotype came up a few times. The CDR3 DNA follows: TGCGCCAGCAGTGAAACTAGCGAAAAACTGTTTTTT. Protein: CASSETSEKLFF. The chain uses TRBV10-1 and TRBJ1-4, with D unclear. The CDR3 contains 12 residues. Germline lookup yields CDR1 WNHNN and CDR2 SYGVQD (reference sequence). The V gene lost 3 bases and the J gene lost 8 bases, with 7 bases spanning the gap.

This sequence joins TRBV11-3 and TRBJ1-5, with D hard to call. The length of the CDR3 is 18 residues. Germline V lookup: CDR1 SGHNT, CDR2 YENEEA. V was shortened by 2 bases and J by 0 bases, with 17 bases between the two germline ends. This CDR3 reads CASSLYGGPEDSNQPQHF. Here the CDR3 DNA reads TGTGCCAGCAGCTTATATGGAGGGCCGGAGGATAGCAATCAGCCCCAGCATTTT.

V is TRBV28 and J is TRBJ1-1, with 7 nucleotides matching TRBD1. Looked up from germline, CDR1 is MDHEN and CDR2 is SYDVKM. The CDR3 is 14 amino acids. Trimming removed 5 bases from V and 4 bases from J; junction bases left unmatched: 7. CDR3 loop: CASSTTGVATEAFF. The CDR3 bases are TGTGCCAGCAGTACAACAGGGGTCGCCACTGAAGCTTTCTTT.

The gene calls are TRBV30 and TRBJ1-3; tentatively, D is TRBD1 (5 bases). The V gene's germline CDR1 is GTSNPN and CDR2 SVGIG (reference sequence). This CDR3 has 16 residues. V was pared by 5 bases and J by 0 bases, with 17 bases between. The CDR3 sequence: CAWSRGGTSSGNTIYF. In DNA form, the CDR3 reads TGTGCCTGGTCCCGGGGGGGGACCAGCTCTGGAAACACCATATATTTT.

By share, this clonotype ranks as medium-sized. V is TRBV2 and J is TRBJ2-2; D tentatively reads TRBD1 or TRBD2 (5 bases each). Germline V gene data show CDR1 as SNHLY and CDR2 as FYNNEI. The CDR3 length is 16 residues. V shed 0 bases and J shed 0 bases, with 8 bases lying between them. In nucleotides, the CDR3 is TGTGCCAGCAGTGAAGCTGAGGGGCCGAACACCGGGGAGCTGTTTTTT. Translated: CASSEAEGPNTGELFF.

This clonotype was found a few times. CDR3 DNA sequence: TGTGCCAGCAGCTTTGGAGATGACACCGGGGAGCTGTTTTTT. As protein: CASSFGDDTGELFF. V is TRBV7-8 and J is TRBJ2-2; D ambiguous. Trimming left V 3 bases short and J 3 bases short, with 8 bases between. The CDR3 covers 14 residues. Germline V gene lookup returns CDR1 SGHVS and CDR2 FQNEAQ.

Only a few counts were recorded for this clonotype. The chain uses TRBV10-3 and TRBJ2-3, with TRBD1 identical over 7 bases. Germline assignment: CDR1 ENHRY and CDR2 SYGVKD. This CDR3 has 16 residues. Trimming cost V 2 bases and J 3 bases; bases outside gene matches: 8. CDR3 region: CAISEPPDRRTDTQYF. DNA for the CDR3: TGTGCCATCAGTGAGCCACCGGACAGGAGGACAGATACGCAGTATTTT.

This clonotype was detected only once. A read error may account for a junction end that differs from germline. This chain connects TRBV5-1 to TRBJ2-7, with 10 bases lining up with TRBD1. There are 15 residues in the CDR3. Germline V gene sequence: CDR1 SGHRS, CDR2 YFSETQ. In DNA, the CDR3 is TGCGCCAGCAGCTCTAGGGACAGGGGATGGGTCGAGCGGTACTTC. Its translation: CASSSRDRGWVERYF.

By share of the sample, this clonotype is large. The V gene is TRBV12-5, the J gene TRBJ2-6; D might be TRBD1 (5 bases). The CDR3 runs to 15 residues. From germline, CDR1 is LGHNT and CDR2 FRNRAP. Deletions cut 1 base from V and 4 bases from J, with 8 bases between. CDR3 coding DNA: TGTGCTAGTGGTTTGGCAGGGTCCGGGGCCAACGTCCTGACTTTC. Its protein product is CASGLAGSGANVLTF.